What follows are 23 T cell receptor beta chains derived from one specimen sequenced in a study of sequential checkpoint blockade in melanoma. Using immunoSEQ multiplex PCR, the repertoire was profiled, and TCRdb retains in-frame clones only, with some absent. The data contain about 20,000 clones, about 28% of them singletons. Treatment defined: randomized to nivolumab then ipilimumab (arm A) or the reverse (arm B). The sample was tumor tissue (inferred from file names), taken from a patient given nivolumab and ipilimumab in sequence. These receptors all stem from a human donor with melanoma.

This chain connects TRBV18 to TRBJ1-5; D not certain. The CDR3 is 16 residues long. Germline-derived CDR1 and CDR2 are KGHSH and LQKENI. The germline V and J ends were trimmed by 3 bases and 3 bases, with 15 bases remaining between them. DNA for the CDR3: TGTGCCAGCTCACCTGGGTCAGGAGGGATCAATCAGCCCCAGCATTTT. Translating it yields CASSPGSGGINQPQHF.

The V call is TRBV19, the J call TRBJ2-5; 15 bases are a match to TRBD2. From germline, CDR1 is LNHDA and CDR2 SQIVND (reference sequence). The ends lost 3 bases at V and 5 bases at J; junction bases unmatched: 10. CDR3 length: 18 amino acids. The CDR3 reads CASSISGTSGGYGETQYF. The CDR3 DNA is TGTGCCAGTAGTATCTCGGGGACTAGCGGGGGGTATGGGGAGACCCAGTACTTC.

This clone occurred a few times. The J gene is TRBJ1-5, the V gene TRBV9; D uncertain. Trimming removed 4 bases from V and 6 bases from J, with 14 bases in between. Germline CDR1 reads SGDLS; CDR2 reads YYNGEE. The CDR3 is 14 residues long. The CDR3 DNA is TGTGCCAGCAGCTTTCACAGTCCCATTCAGCCCCAGCATTTT. This codes for CASSFHSPIQPQHF. The full variable domain, its missing parts supplied by reference TRBV9 and TRBJ1-5, is DSGVTQTPKHLITATGQRVTLRCSPRSGDLSVYWYQQSLDQGLQFLIQYYNGEERAKGNILERFSAQQFPDLHSELNLSSLELGDSALYFCASSFHSPIQPQHFGDGTRLSIL.

This chain joins TRBV18 and TRBJ2-5, with 7 bases matching TRBD1. V trimming: 6 bases; J trimming: 4 bases; junction bases outside the gene matches: 8. This CDR3 is 14 amino acids long. Germline V CDR1 and CDR2: KGHSH, LQKENI. In nucleotides, the CDR3 is TGTGCCAGCTCTACGACAGGGTTTGGAGAGACCCAGTACTTC. Encoded protein: CASSTTGFGETQYF.

The gene calls are TRBV6-8 and TRBJ2-7; 7 nucleotides match TRBD1. V lost 5 bases, J lost 5 bases, and 12 bases stayed unmatched. The CDR3 has 15 amino acids. Germline CDR1 and CDR2: MNHGY and SAAAGT. The CDR3 coding sequence is TGTGCCAGCAGTGGATTCCCGGGACAGTTCGACGAGCAGTACTTC. This encodes CASSGFPGQFDEQYF.

The chain joins TRBV25-1 to TRBJ2-3; D remains unclear. CDR1 and CDR2 (germline): MGHDK, SYGVNS. This CDR3 is 13 amino acids long. Trimming shortened V by 1 base and J by 4 bases, and 6 bases separated the two germline ends. The CDR3 loop reads CASSEFGADTQYF. CDR3 nucleotide sequence: TGTGCCAGCAGTGAATTTGGGGCAGATACGCAGTATTTT.

This clone was counted between two and nine times. This chain links TRBV2 with TRBJ2-5, with TRBD1 matching over 10 bases. CDR1 and CDR2 (germline): SNHLY, FYNNEI. Trimming cost V 5 bases and J 4 bases; bases outside gene matches: 4. CDR3 length: 14 amino acids. As DNA, the CDR3 is TGTGCCAGCAGTCCCGACAGGGGGCGAGAGACCCAGTACTTC. This encodes CASSPDRGRETQYF. Using reference TRBV2 and TRBJ2-5 for the parts outside the CDR3, the full variable domain is EPEVTQTPSHQVTQMGQEVILRCVPISNHLYFYWYRQILGQKVEFLVSFYNNEISEKSEIFDDQFSVERPDGSNFTLKIRSTKLEDSAMYFCASSPDRGRETQYFGPGTRLLVL.

This clone was seen many times. V is TRBV11-3 and J is TRBJ2-1; 8 nucleotides agree with TRBD1. CDR3 length: 15 amino acids. Germline V gene data show CDR1 as SGHNT and CDR2 as YENEEA. V lost 1 base and J lost 7; bases outside the gene matches: 6. CDR3: CASSLVRTGKNEQFF. CDR3 DNA sequence: TGTGCCAGCAGCTTAGTAAGGACAGGGAAGAATGAGCAGTTCTTC.

The rearrangement uses TRBV19 and TRBJ1-1; perhaps TRBD1 as D (5 bases). There are 13 residues in the CDR3. The germline V and J ends were trimmed by 6 bases and 1 base, with 9 bases remaining between them. Germline-derived CDR1 and CDR2 are LNHDA and SQIVND (reference sequence). The CDR3 protein is CASRVGRNTEAFF. CDR3 in DNA: TGTGCCAGTAGAGTGGGACGGAACACTGAAGCTTTCTTT.

The V and J genes are TRBV19 and TRBJ2-6; 8 bases fit TRBD1. The germline V gene has CDR1 LNHDA and CDR2 SQIVND (reference sequence). The trim removed 7 bases at V and 0 bases at J, leaving 8 bases unmatched. The CDR3 totals 17 residues. The CDR3 region has the DNA TGTGCCAGTAAAATGGGACAGGCATCCTCTGGGGCCAACGTCCTGACTTTC. Translating gives CASKMGQASSGANVLTF.

This clone was observed a few times. The rearrangement uses TRBV18 and TRBJ1-1; D unclear. The V end was cut by 2 bases, the J end by 11 bases, with 27 bases between. The CDR3 runs 17 residues. Germline V gene sequence: CDR1 KGHSH, CDR2 LQKENI. The CDR3 DNA reads as TGTGCCAGCTCACCAGGCAGGCCTGGCTCGCTCGGGTTTACGGCTTTCTTT. Amino acids: CASSPGRPGSLGFTAFF. The full variable domain, in which reference TRBV18 and TRBJ1-1 provide the parts outside the CDR3, is NAGVMQNPRHLVRRRGQEARLRCSPMKGHSHVYWYRQLPEEGLKFMVYLQKENIIDESGMPKERFSAEFPKEGPSILRIQQVVRGDSAAYFCASSPGRPGSLGFTAFFGQGTRLTVV.

The CDR3 sequence is CASSPVGTGGTGELFF. The CDR3 DNA follows: TGCGCCAGCAGCCCCGTGGGGACAGGGGGCACCGGGGAGCTGTTTTTT. The V gene is TRBV5-1, the J gene TRBJ2-2; 11 bases map to TRBD1. Unmatched junction bases numbered 6, after V lost 4 bases and J lost 4 bases. Per germline, CDR1 SGHRS and CDR2 YFSETQ. The length of the CDR3 is 16 residues.

V and J are TRBV18 and TRBJ2-2; 7 positions agree with TRBD1. The CDR3 sequence is 19 residues long. From germline, CDR1 is KGHSH and CDR2 LQKENI. Germline trimming cut 2 bases from V and 0 bases from J; bases unmatched to any gene: 12. The CDR3, as DNA: TGTGCCAGCTCACCATTTGCCGGACAGGCGAGCGCGAACACCGGGGAGCTGTTTTTT. Protein: CASSPFAGQASANTGELFF.

This sequence joins TRBV19 and TRBJ2-3, with D perhaps given as TRBD1 or TRBD2 (5 bases each). The CDR3 is made up of 14 amino acids. Per the germline V gene, CDR1 is LNHDA and CDR2 is SQIVND (reference sequence). V lost 4 bases and J 8 bases, leaving 16 bases between the germline ends. CDR3 coding DNA: TGTGCCAGTAGTACTGGGTTAAGTGGGGGTACGCAGTATTTT. Translation: CASSTGLSGGTQYF.

This clone has more than one count but fewer than ten. J is TRBJ2-1 and V is TRBV6-8; D tentatively reads TRBD1 or TRBD2 (5 bases each). The length of the CDR3 is 15 residues. V lost 2 bases and J 6 bases, leaving 14 bases between the germline ends. The germline CDR1 and CDR2 sequences are MNHGY and SAAAGT. As DNA, the CDR3 is TGTGCCAGCAGTTACGAGGGACCTTGGGCCAATGAGCAGTTCTTC. Its protein is CASSYEGPWANEQFF.

The chain couples TRBV5-1 to TRBJ2-7; TRBD1 matches at 9 bases. Germline trimming cut 6 bases from V and 3 bases from J; bases unmatched to any gene: 7. The CDR3 totals 14 residues. Germline CDR1 reads SGHRS; CDR2 reads YFSETQ. CDR3 sequence reads: CASTRSGQGYEQYF. The CDR3 bases are TGCGCCAGCACCCGATCGGGACAGGGCTACGAGCAGTACTTC.

V and J are TRBV19 and TRBJ2-6; D not resolved. This CDR3 has 16 amino acids. Germline CDR1 and CDR2: LNHDA and SQIVND (reference sequence). Trimming shortened V by 3 bases and J by 1 base, and 10 bases separated the two germline ends. The CDR3 bases are TGTGCCAGTAGTATCACTCCCTTATCTGGGGCCAACGTCCTGACTTTC. It translates to CASSITPLSGANVLTF.

The rearrangement joins TRBV6-8 to TRBJ2-7; D unclear. CDR3 length equals 15 residues. CDR1 is MNHGY and CDR2 is SAAAGT in the germline V gene. V was shortened by 4 bases and J by 2 bases, with 15 bases between the two germline ends. CDR3 nucleotides: TGTGCCAGCAGTTTCCCATTGACGGTTACCTACGAGCAGTACTTC. Protein product: CASSFPLTVTYEQYF.

The chain has TRBV29-1 and TRBJ2-2; a possible D gene is TRBD2 (6 bases). V lost 6 bases to trimming and J lost 0 bases, with 20 bases between them. Per germline, CDR1 SQVTM and CDR2 ANQGSEA. The CDR3 spans 17 residues. The CDR3 DNA reads TGCAGCGTGTGGGGATGGCAGGACTACTCGAACACCGGGGAGCTGTTTTTT. Encoded protein: CSVWGWQDYSNTGELFF.

This clone is labeled medium-sized. The chain joins TRBV11-3 to TRBJ1-5; no firm D call. Trimming pared 2 bases from V and 7 bases from J, leaving 15 bases between. CDR3 length equals 15 residues. Germline lookup yields CDR1 SGHNT and CDR2 YENEEA. This CDR3 reads CASSLSRDGKQPQHF. As DNA, the CDR3 is TGTGCCAGCAGCTTATCTCGGGATGGTAAACAGCCCCAGCATTTT.

This rearrangement joins TRBV28 to TRBJ2-7; tentative D call: TRBD2 (6 bases). The CDR3 contains 14 residues. The germline V gene encodes CDR1 MDHEN and CDR2 SYDVKM. Between the trimmed V and J ends, which lost 7 bases and 4 bases, there was a span of 17 bases. CDR3 DNA sequence: TGTGCCAGCACTCCGGAGGGCCATTTTTACGAGCAGTACTTC. Its translation is CASTPEGHFYEQYF.

The chain couples TRBV9 to TRBJ2-5, with D perhaps being TRBD1 or TRBD2 (5 bases each). The length of the CDR3 is 15 residues. Between the trimmed V and J ends, which lost 0 bases and 4 bases, there was a span of 13 bases. Germline V lookup: CDR1 SGDLS, CDR2 YYNGEE. CDR3 residues: CASSVAGAGGETQYF. Here the CDR3 DNA reads TGTGCCAGCAGCGTAGCCGGGGCCGGAGGAGAGACCCAGTACTTC. The full variable domain, completed using reference TRBV9 and TRBJ2-5, is DSGVTQTPKHLITATGQRVTLRCSPRSGDLSVYWYQQSLDQGLQFLIQYYNGEERAKGNILERFSAQQFPDLHSELNLSSLELGDSALYFCASSVAGAGGETQYFGPGTRLLVL.

The chain employs TRBV5-1 and TRBJ1-1; D possibly corresponds to TRBD1 (5 bases). The length of the CDR3 is 14 residues. The germline gives CDR1 SGHRS, CDR2 YFSETQ. V shed 2 bases and J shed 5 bases, with 13 bases lying between them. CDR3 nucleotides: TGCGCCAGCAGCTTCCTGGGGGGTGGAACTGAAGCTTTCTTT. Translating gives CASSFLGGGTEAFF.